This T cell receptor beta chain was recovered during a study of lymphopenia after photon versus proton radiotherapy. General study results and limits: Relative stability marked proton patients; photon patients lost diversity and naive cells. Post-nadir diversity loss with photons came from oligoclonal expansion, particularly CD8+ Temra cells.

About this clone itself: Antigen: not known.

TCRdb keeps only in-frame clones here, not all; method: immunoSEQ multiplex PCR. This table has 65,000 to 85,000 clones, just under 95% appearing once. The V gene lost 0 bases and the J gene lost 0 bases, with 15 bases spanning the gap. The CDR3 consists of 18 residues. Germline V CDR1 and CDR2: MDHEN, SYDVKM. This sample comprised peripheral blood, obtained from a patient treated with photon-based radiotherapy. This chain joins TRBV28 and TRBJ1-5, with TRBD1 as a possible D gene (6 bases). This receptor was taken from a woman aged 40 to 55 with cholangiocarcinoma. CDR3 loop: CASSLWGLTGNSNQPQHF. CDR3 nucleotide sequence: TGTGCCAGCAGTTTATGGGGACTTACAGGGAATAGCAATCAGCCCCAGCATTTT. Filled out from reference TRBV28 and TRBJ1-5, the complete variable domain reads DVKVTQSSRYLVKRTGEKVFLECVQDMDHENMFWYRQDPGLGLRLIYFSYDVKMKEKGDIPEGYSVSREKKERFSLILESASTNQTSMYLCASSLWGLTGNSNQPQHFGDGTRLSIL.